One and the same sample provided the 32 T cell receptor beta chains below, sequenced in a study of regulatory T cells in long-lasting Graves disease. Relying on iRepertoire HTBI primers and Arm-PCR of CDR3 regions, the team built TCR beta libraries. From the multiplex PCR reads, TCRdb called clonotypes with MiXCR, one entry per CDR3 protein. The repertoire includes 350,000 to 450,000 distinct CDR3 sequences, under 15% of them detected once, and roughly a sixth sits in the top ten. Specified time point: newly diagnosed GD, antithyroid drugs for less than 3 months. Isolated PBMC RNA provided the starting material for the TCR library. In addition, the sample was reused for a study of T cells in Graves' hyperthyroidism and ophthalmopathy.

Source: peripheral blood mononuclear cells (PBMCs), taken at new diagnosis, from a patient treated with antithyroid drugs. The receptors come from a woman younger than 45 with Graves disease.

In this sample, this clonotype turned up many times. The V call is TRBV18, the J call TRBJ1-1; D not certain. The V gene lost 3 bases and the J gene lost 4 bases, with 15 bases spanning the gap. Germline-derived CDR1 and CDR2 are KGHSH and LQKENI. This CDR3 is 15 amino acids long. In DNA, the CDR3 is TGTGCCAGCTCACCGCCCTCGTTAGAGGGCACTGAAGCTTTCTTT. Encoded protein: CASSPPSLEGTEAFF.

This clonotype was picked up many times. V and J are TRBV13 and TRBJ2-7, with 7 bases lining up with TRBD1. This CDR3 is 14 amino acids long. The germline gives CDR1 PRHDT, CDR2 FYEKMQ (reference sequence). V lost 5 bases and J lost 6; bases outside the gene matches: 10. CDR3 coding DNA: TGTGCCAGCAGCCCCCGACAGGGTTGGGGCGAGCAGTACTTC. As protein: CASSPRQGWGEQYF.

There are many counts of this clonotype. The V call is TRBV3-1, the J call TRBJ1-1; 7 bases line up with TRBD1. Trimming at V came to 2 bases and at J to 1 base, leaving 4 bases not matched to a gene. CDR3 length: 15 residues. Germline V gene lookup returns CDR1 LGHDT and CDR2 YNNKEL (reference sequence). CDR3 region: CASSQTGAKNTEAFF. The DNA of the CDR3 is TGTGCCAGCAGCCAAACAGGGGCGAAGAACACTGAAGCTTTCTTT. Full variable domain (remainder filled in from reference TRBV3-1 and TRBJ1-1): DTAVSQTPKYLVTQMGNDKSIKCEQNLGHDTMYWYKQDSKKFLKIMFSYNNKELIINETVPNRFSPKSPDKAHLNLHINSLELGDSAVYFCASSQTGAKNTEAFFGQGTRLTVV.

The chain combines TRBV14 with TRBJ2-1; D not resolved. The CDR3 is made up of 16 amino acids. V gave up 0 bases and J gave up 8 bases, with 17 bases separating them. From germline, CDR1 is SGHDN and CDR2 FVKESK. The CDR3 loop is CASSQDVGYRYDEQFF. CDR3 sequence (DNA): TGTGCCAGCAGCCAAGATGTAGGATATCGGTACGATGAGCAGTTCTTC. Full variable domain (remainder filled in from reference TRBV14 and TRBJ2-1): EAGVTQFPSHSVIEKGQTVTLRCDPISGHDNLYWYRRVMGKEIKFLLHFVKESKQDESGMPNNRFLAERTGGTYSTLKVQPAELEDSGVYFCASSQDVGYRYDEQFFGPGTRLTVL.

This clonotype has ten or more counts. V gene TRBV20-1 combines with J gene TRBJ2-1, with 13 bases fitting TRBD2. The germline gives CDR1 DFQATT, CDR2 SNEGSKA (reference sequence). Trimming removed 0 bases from V and 4 bases from J; junction bases left unmatched: 6. The CDR3 is 17 residues long. CDR3 bases: TGCAGTGCTAGAGACGCCGGGACTAGCGGGGCTTACAATGAGCAGTTCTTC. Its protein product is CSARDAGTSGAYNEQFF.

The chain is built from TRBV6-4 and TRBJ2-1; tentatively, D is TRBD2 (5 bases). Trimming removed 10 bases from V and 5 bases from J, with 9 bases in between. Germline lookup yields CDR1 MRHNA and CDR2 SNTAGT. CDR3 length: 11 residues. Written as DNA, the CDR3 is TGTGCCACCCGACTAAACAATGAGCAGTTCTTC. Translating gives CATRLNNEQFF.

This clonotype was observed many times. The gene calls are TRBV10-3 and TRBJ1-1; D not resolved. CDR1 is ENHRY, CDR2 SYGVKD, per germline. This CDR3 has 13 residues. Trimming stripped 0 bases from V and 5 bases from J, with 7 bases between. CDR3: CAISESVGTEAFF. The CDR3 DNA reads TGTGCCATCAGTGAGTCGGTGGGGACTGAAGCTTTCTTT.

The rearrangement uses TRBV12-3 or TRBV12-4 and TRBJ1-6; 7 bases agree with TRBD1. V was clipped by 5 bases and J by 10 bases; unmatched bases: 5. The CDR3 runs 13 residues. The CDR3 loop reads CASSGDSLSPLHF. Written as DNA, the CDR3 is TGTGCCAGCAGTGGGGACAGCCTCTCACCCCTCCACTTT.

This clonotype was counted many times. This chain uses TRBV11-2 with TRBJ1-1; D is unresolved. Germline-derived CDR1 and CDR2 are SGHAT and FQNNGV. V was trimmed by 5 bases and J by 11 bases, leaving 15 bases between them. The CDR3 is 12 amino acids. The DNA for the CDR3 is TGTGCCAGCAGCGTAGGAGGGAACCCCGCTTTCTTT. Translation: CASSVGGNPAFF.

In its sample, this clonotype was seen many times. The CDR3 spells CASSLADRGYTF. CDR3 in DNA: TGTGCCAGCAGTTTGGCGGACCGGGGCTACACCTTC. This chain links TRBV12-3 or TRBV12-4 with TRBJ1-2; D not resolved. This CDR3 is 12 amino acids long. V gave up 3 bases and J gave up 8 bases, with 10 bases separating them.

This clonotype was detected only a few times. The gene calls are TRBV30 and TRBJ2-2; 9 bases map to TRBD1. The J segment lost 6 bases and the V segment lost 2 bases, leaving 4 bases of the junction unmatched. The CDR3 sequence is 14 residues long. CDR1 is GTSNPN, CDR2 SVGIG, per germline (reference sequence). The CDR3: CAWSITGGSGELFF. CDR3 sequence (DNA): TGTGCCTGGAGTATAACAGGGGGCTCCGGGGAGCTGTTTTTT.

This clonotype was counted only a few times. The CDR3 DNA is TGCAGCGTTTATCAAGGACAGGTCAGGGGTGAAGCTTTCTTT. Translation gives CSVYQGQVRGEAFF. V gene TRBV29-1 combines with J gene TRBJ1-1; 7 bases are a match to TRBD1. This CDR3 has 14 residues. V shed 5 bases, J shed 7 bases, and the junction held 13 bases outside the gene matches. Germline-derived CDR1 and CDR2 are SQVTM and ANQGSEA.

This clonotype was counted ten times or more. The V gene is TRBV12-3 or TRBV12-4, the J gene TRBJ2-5; no clear D. This CDR3 comprises 12 residues. V lost 1 base and J 6 bases, leaving 6 bases between the germline ends. CDR3 nucleotide sequence: TGTGCCAGCAGTTTAGGGACGCAGACCCAGTACTTC. Translation gives CASSLGTQTQYF.

This clonotype was found many times. This sequence joins TRBV5-1 and TRBJ2-7; D is unresolved. Trimming left V 0 bases short and J 2 bases short, with 12 bases between. Germline lookup yields CDR1 SGHRS and CDR2 YFSETQ. The CDR3 is made up of 15 amino acids. The CDR3 is CASSLVLGQTYEQYF. CDR3 DNA sequence: TGCGCCAGCAGCTTGGTCCTTGGTCAGACCTACGAGCAGTACTTC.

This clonotype was detected only a few times. The chain is built from TRBV18 and TRBJ2-3; a possible D gene is TRBD2 (5 bases). Germline-derived CDR1 and CDR2 are KGHSH and LQKENI. The V and J ends lost 5 bases and 6 bases respectively, with 24 bases between them. The CDR3 is 17 residues long. The CDR3 here is CASSSVLLEPQRDTQYF. CDR3 in DNA: TGTGCCAGCTCATCGGTCCTTCTCGAACCACAGCGGGATACGCAGTATTTT.

This clonotype was seen at least ten times. The rearrangement joins TRBV30 to TRBJ1-1; the match to TRBD1 covers 10 bases. V lost 4 bases to trimming and J lost 3 bases; unmatched junction nucleotides: 5. This CDR3 contains 14 residues. CDR1 and CDR2 from the germline V gene are GTSNPN and SVGIG (reference sequence). This chain's CDR3 is CAWTPGTGDTEAFF. The CDR3 DNA sequence: TGTGCCTGGACCCCCGGGACAGGGGACACTGAAGCTTTCTTT.

The chain links TRBV2 to TRBJ2-3, with 7 bases fitting TRBD2. Germline V lookup: CDR1 SNHLY, CDR2 FYNNEI. The CDR3 length is 13 residues. Trimming cost V 6 bases and J 3 bases; bases outside gene matches: 3. This CDR3 is CASSEGLTDTQYF. For the CDR3, the DNA is TGTGCCAGCAGCGAGGGACTAACAGATACGCAGTATTTT.

The table lists this clonotype with many counts. The CDR3 reads CASSQDILSRKNIQYF. In DNA form, the CDR3 reads TGTGCCAGCAGCCAAGATATCTTAAGCCGCAAAAACATTCAGTACTTC. The chain is built from TRBV3-1 and TRBJ2-4; D unclear. This CDR3 has 16 amino acids. Germline CDR1 reads LGHDT; CDR2 reads YNNKEL (reference sequence). Trimming took off 0 bases at V and 3 bases at J, with 12 bases between the two ends.

A word on this clonotype: A read error is possible here, since a much larger clone lies one base away. The chain joins TRBV6-2 or TRBV6-3 to TRBJ2-3, with 13 bases lining up with TRBD2. Judging by the DNA end, TRBJ2-1 fits better; the J call may be wrong. Looked up from germline, CDR1 is MNHEY and CDR2 is SVGEGT. This CDR3 is 15 amino acids long. The CDR3: CASSRTSGSSYEQFF. Written as DNA, the CDR3 is TGTGCCAGCAGTCGGACTAGCGGGAGTTCCTACGAGCAGTTCTTC.

Ten or more counts support this clonotype. This chain links TRBV28 with TRBJ1-1, with unresolved D. Trimming removed 5 bases at V and 1 base at J, with 14 bases between. The CDR3 has 15 residues. In germline, CDR1 is MDHEN, CDR2 SYDVKM. This CDR3 reads CASSALDGKNTEAFF. CDR3 coding DNA: TGTGCCAGCAGTGCGCTGGACGGGAAGAACACTGAAGCTTTCTTT.

This clonotype was recorded a few times. V usage is TRBV5-1 and J usage is TRBJ2-5; 11 nucleotides align to TRBD2. The J segment lost 2 bases and the V segment lost 7 bases, leaving 13 bases of the junction unmatched. The CDR3 has 17 amino acids. In germline, CDR1 is SGHRS, CDR2 YFSETQ. CDR3 in amino acids: CASYKDAGTSGQETQYF. In nucleotides, the CDR3 is TGCGCCAGCTACAAGGATGCCGGGACTAGCGGACAAGAGACCCAGTACTTC.

This clonotype was observed a handful of times. This rearrangement joins TRBV9 to TRBJ1-4, with TRBD1 identical over 7 bases. The V and J ends lost 0 bases and 5 bases, in that order; junction bases with no gene match: 4. CDR1 is SGDLS and CDR2 is YYNGEE in the germline V gene. The CDR3 is made up of 15 amino acids. DNA for the CDR3: TGTGCCAGCAGCGTAGAGGACAGGTCAAATGAAAAACTGTTTTTT. Protein product: CASSVEDRSNEKLFF.

The rearrangement joins TRBV27 to TRBJ2-3; 8 positions agree with TRBD2. Germline V gene sequence: CDR1 MNHEY, CDR2 SMNVEV (reference sequence). The CDR3 consists of 16 residues. After removal of 5 bases from V and 5 bases from J, the junction contained 12 bases not matched to a gene. DNA for the CDR3: TGTGCCAGCAGTAACCTACTAGCGGCCCCCGTAGATACGCAGTATTTT. The encoded protein is CASSNLLAAPVDTQYF.

This chain connects TRBV9 to TRBJ2-1; 11 nucleotides align to TRBD2. V lost 1 base to trimming and J lost 0 bases; unmatched junction nucleotides: 3. The CDR3 has 17 residues. Per germline, CDR1 SGDLS and CDR2 YYNGEE. This CDR3 reads CASSVTSGRHSYNEQFF. CDR3 sequence (DNA): TGTGCCAGCAGCGTAACTAGCGGGAGACACTCCTACAATGAGCAGTTCTTC.

The rearrangement joins TRBV2 to TRBJ2-5; TRBD2 matches at 7 bases. The J segment lost 4 bases and the V segment lost 7 bases, leaving 6 bases of the junction unmatched. The CDR3 has 13 amino acids. The germline V gene encodes CDR1 SNHLY and CDR2 FYNNEI. The CDR3 here is CASTGREGETQYF. Written as DNA, the CDR3 is TGTGCCAGCACGGGCAGGGAGGGAGAGACCCAGTACTTC.

This clonotype was detected many times. The CDR3 DNA sequence: TGTGCCAGCAGCCCTGACAGGGGGTATGGCTACACCTTC. It encodes CASSPDRGYGYTF. The chain employs TRBV6-1 and TRBJ1-2; 9 bases map to TRBD1. This CDR3 is built from 13 residues. Germline assignment: CDR1 MNHNS and CDR2 SASEGT. V shed 6 bases and J 5 bases; nucleotides not matched to a gene: 4.

This clonotype has a count of ten or more. This sequence joins TRBV5-1 and TRBJ2-5, with D perhaps matching TRBD2 (6 bases). The CDR3 has 16 amino acids. V was shortened by 0 bases and J by 3 bases, with 15 bases between the two germline ends. Germline CDR1 and CDR2: SGHRS and YFSETQ. CDR3 coding DNA: TGCGCCAGCAGCTTGGTCCTTGCGGGACCCAAAGAGACCCAGTACTTC. It translates to CASSLVLAGPKETQYF.

The chain recombines TRBV4-1 with TRBJ2-1; 8 bases line up with TRBD2. Germline CDR1 is MGHRA and CDR2 is YSYEKL. Unmatched junction bases numbered 8, after V lost 1 base and J lost 15 bases. The CDR3 consists of 13 residues. Here the CDR3 reads CASSQGSGVDTFF. In DNA, the CDR3 is TGCGCCAGCAGCCAAGGTAGCGGGGTAGATACGTTCTTC.

This clonotype was observed at least ten times. This rearrangement joins TRBV18 to TRBJ1-1; 11 bases line up with TRBD1. The CDR3 runs to 14 residues. Per germline, CDR1 KGHSH and CDR2 LQKENI. V lost 0 bases, J lost 9 bases, and 3 bases stayed unmatched. The chain's CDR3 is CASSPPDRGQQAFF. The CDR3 nucleotides read TGTGCCAGCTCACCACCGGACAGGGGGCAACAAGCTTTCTTT.

There are a few counts of this clonotype. V usage is TRBV9 and J usage is TRBJ1-6; TRBD1 matches at 9 bases. This CDR3 comprises 15 residues. The trim removed 4 bases at V and 6 bases at J, leaving 5 bases unmatched. Germline CDR1 and CDR2: SGDLS and YYNGEE. The CDR3 region has the DNA TGTGCCAGCAGCCCTGGGACAGGGCCTAATTCACCCCTCCACTTT. Amino acids: CASSPGTGPNSPLHF.

The CDR3 reads CASSRNDQGSSYYGYTF. Written as DNA, the CDR3 is TGTGCCAGTAGTAGAAACGACCAGGGGTCGTCCTATTATGGCTACACCTTC. V is TRBV19 and J is TRBJ1-2; D perhaps matches TRBD1 (6 bases). The germline V gene encodes CDR1 LNHDA and CDR2 SQIVND (reference sequence). CDR3 length: 17 amino acids. Trimming removed 4 bases from V and 5 bases from J, with 23 bases in between. The whole variable domain, remainder taken from reference TRBV19 and TRBJ1-2, is DGGITQSPKYLFRKEGQNVTLSCEQNLNHDAMYWYRQDPGQGLRLIYYSQIVNDFQKGDIAEGYSVSREKKESFPLTVTSAQKNPTAFYLCASSRNDQGSSYYGYTFGSGTRLTVV.

In its sample, this clonotype was seen many times. Here the CDR3 DNA reads TGTGCCAGCAGCTTAGTGGGATCCTACAATGAGCAGTTCTTC. This codes for CASSLVGSYNEQFF. The chain combines TRBV11-2 with TRBJ2-1; D is undetermined. With 1 base removed from V and 1 base from J, the gap between germline ends came to 5 bases. The germline gives CDR1 SGHAT, CDR2 FQNNGV. This CDR3 comprises 14 residues.